This is a list of T cell receptor beta chains from one sample in a study of shared clonotypes between healthy human individuals. The protocol was immunoSEQ multiplex PCR, while the TCRdb copy is restricted to in-frame clones and leaves out a portion. This sample has about 2.3 million clones, with 93% found just once. Sequenced: naive CD4+ T cells from PBMCs. The receptors stem from a young man in good health. Some clones in this sample may be carry-over from other donors' samples. CDR3s include the opening cysteine and the closing phenylalanine or tryptophan.

>15|TRBJ2-1|TRBV28
CASSLFRGSYNEQFF
>13|TRBJ1-1|TRBV28
CASSSTGRTEAFF
>14|TRBJ2-3|TRBV7-3
CASSLMGVVDTQYF
>13|TRBJ1-5|TRBV2
CASSDADPWPQHF
>16|TRBJ2-3|TRBV11-2
CASSLDVSGRTDTQYF
>17|TRBJ2-5|TRBV15
CATSRGVGSPFLETQYF
>15|TRBJ2-1|TRBV11-1
CASSPRLAGYNEQFF
>17|TRBJ2-2|TRBV11-3
CASSPGTSGVNTGELFF
>16|TRBJ2-3|TRBV5-1
CASSAGQGAGTDTQYF
>16|TRBJ2-2|TRBV5-1
CASSRMGRGNTGELFF